This TCR beta chain was found in a study of shared clonotypes between healthy human individuals. Study-level information: The study enrolled a couple of women and three men aged 18 to 49. General study results and limits: An expected dependence of interdonor clonotype sharing on sequencing depth was noted.

Splitting of each subset's genomic DNA was done evenly across several immunoSEQ plates. Some 30,000 T cell genomes (about 0.2 ug DNA) went into each sorted-subset replicate. Profiling relied on immunoSEQ multiplex PCR, and the TCRdb table lists in-frame clones only, not all of them. Among roughly 550,000 clones listed, roughly 96% were seen once. Trimming pared 1 base from V and 3 bases from J, leaving 10 bases between. In germline, CDR1 is SEHNR, CDR2 FQNEAQ (reference sequence). The CDR3 length is 15 residues. As to this clone: Antigen specificity is unknown.

CD45RO-negative, CCR7-selected cells formed the naive CD8 fraction, which excluded terminally differentiated effector memory CD45RA+ cells. Sequencing used naive CD8+ T cells sorted from blood. V usage is TRBV7-9 and J usage is TRBJ2-1; either TRBD1 or TRBD2 may fit D (5 bases each). This clonotype originated in a woman younger than 45 in good health. CDR3 amino acids: CASSLGGGDYNEQFF. CDR3 DNA sequence: TGTGCCAGCAGCTTAGGTGGGGGAGACTACAATGAGCAGTTCTTC.